Sequencing of this TCR beta chain was carried out in a study of blood T cell repertoires in COVID-19. Measured with immunoSEQ multiplex PCR; TCRdb has only the in-frame clones, and not every one. The sample shows roughly 220,000 clones, 80% to 85% of them seen only once. The receptor comes from a man between 25 and 39 years old with active or convalescent COVID-19. Sequencing was carried out using peripheral blood.

The DNA of the CDR3 is TGCGCCAGCAGCTTGGACGGAGGGCGTCAGCCCCAGCATTTT. Protein sequence: CASSLDGGRQPQHF. The chain carries TRBV5-1 and TRBJ1-5; D not resolved. Germline values: CDR1 SGHRS, CDR2 YFSETQ. Trimming removed 0 bases from V and 6 bases from J, with 10 bases in between. The CDR3 covers 14 residues.